Many counts were recorded for the clone carrying this TCR beta chain. This CDR3 region has 13 residues. Germline values: CDR1 SQVTM, CDR2 ANQGSEA. The V gene end was trimmed by 6 bases and the J gene end by 1 base; junction bases not matched to a gene: 5. As to time point: newly diagnosed GD, antithyroid drugs for less than 3 months. The TCR library was prepared using RNA isolated from PBMCs. Sequencing libraries for TCR beta were prepared with iRepertoire HTBI primers and Arm-PCR of CDR3 regions. As handled by the study authors: Analysis of the samples identified under 80 TRBV and 12 to 15 TRBJ segments. TCRdb re-analysed the multiplex PCR reads in MiXCR, keeping a single row per CDR3 protein. The V and J calls here are based on TCRdb, not the publication. The sample gives 350,000 to 550,000 distinct CDR3 sequences, under 15% of which show up once; roughly 17% is in the top ten. These data are taken from a study of regulatory T cells in long-lasting Graves disease.

Separately, the same data were catalogued under a study of T cells in Graves' hyperthyroidism and ophthalmopathy.

The sequence derives from a woman between 25 and 40 years old with Graves disease. The rearrangement uses TRBV29-1 and TRBJ2-5; TRBD1 aligns across 7 bases. The sequencing used peripheral blood mononuclear cells (PBMCs), collected at new diagnosis, from a patient treated with antithyroid drugs. The CDR3 DNA reads as TGCAGCGTCCGACAGGGATTCCAAGAGACCCAGTACTTC. Its protein is CSVRQGFQETQYF.